Listed below are T cell receptor beta chains from one sample, sequenced in a study of blood T cell repertoires in COVID-19. Repertoires were generated with immunoSEQ multiplex PCR, while TCRdb's copy carries only in-frame clones and drops some. The data contain about 250,000 clones, about 80% of them singletons. Sequenced sample: peripheral blood. The receptors come from a man of 80 years or more with acute or convalescent COVID-19. CDR3s include the opening cysteine and the closing phenylalanine or tryptophan. D genes are given only for firm matches. Clone size appears in some rows only: once, few, many, or a class for an expanded clone.

v_gene	abundance	j_gene	d_gene	CDR3nt	CDR3aa
TRBV28	NA	TRBJ2-1	TRBD2	TGTGCCGGAGAGGAACTAGCGGGGGACCAGGGGCAGTTCTTC	CAGEELAGDQGQFF
TRBV6-2/TRBV6-3	NA	TRBJ2-1	TRBD2	TGTGCCAGCAGTTACTCAGGGCGGGGGAACAACAATGAGCAGTTCTTC	CASSYSGRGNNNEQFF
TRBV2	NA	TRBJ2-7	TRBD2	TGTGCCAGCAGCCTAGCGGGGACCGCCTACGAGCAGTACTTC	CASSLAGTAYEQYF
TRBV18	NA	TRBJ2-7	NA	TGTGCCAGCTCCATTCTAGAGGGGGTCGAGCAGTACTTC	CASSILEGVEQYF
TRBV18	NA	TRBJ2-7	TRBD1	TGTGCCAGCTCACAGGGACAGGGCGAGCAGTACTTC	CASSQGQGEQYF
TRBV6-2/TRBV6-3	few	TRBJ2-4	NA	TGTGCCAGCAGTTACGCGGAATCTCGAACGGAAAACATTCAGTACTTC	CASSYAESRTENIQYF
TRBV24-1	NA	TRBJ2-1	TRBD1	TGTGCCACCAGTGACCCCGTGGGACAGGGCCAACTCTTC	CATSDPVGQGQLF
TRBV19	NA	TRBJ1-6	TRBD1	TGTGCCAGTAGTACTTCGGGACAGTCAAATTCACCCCTCCACTTT	CASSTSGQSNSPLHF
TRBV6-6	NA	TRBJ1-6	NA	TGTGCCAGCAGTTACTCCGACCGGAGATCACCCCTCCACTTT	CASSYSDRRSPLHF
TRBV7-3	NA	TRBJ2-3	TRBD1	TGTGCCAGCAGCTTCGGAGGGGCAGGGGGCTTGGAAGATACGCAGTATTTT	CASSFGGAGGLEDTQYF
TRBV25-1	NA	TRBJ1-1	NA	TGTGCCAGCGGCCCGGGACTCCTGAACACTGAAGCTTTCTTT	CASGPGLLNTEAFF
TRBV3-1/TRBV3-2	NA	TRBJ2-7	NA	TGTGCCAGCAGCCGGGCTTTGAGCTCCTACGAGCAGTACTTC	CASSRALSSYEQYF
TRBV7-3	NA	TRBJ2-2	NA	TGTGCCAGCAGCCGAAGGGCAGGGGCCCTAACAAAAGGGGAGCTGTTTTTT	CASSRRAGALTKGELFF
TRBV19	NA	TRBJ1-5	TRBD1	TGTGCCAGTAGGAGACAGGGGACTCAGCCCCAGCATTTT	CASRRQGTQPQHF
TRBV19	NA	TRBJ1-2	NA	TGTGCCAGTAGTAGAGGGGCCTTTGGCGGGGCCCCAGCGAACGGCTACACCTTC	CASSRGAFGGAPANGYTF
TRBV18	NA	TRBJ2-2	TRBD1	TGTGCCAGCTCAAACAGGGGGCTGAGCGGGGAGCTGTTTTTT	CASSNRGLSGELFF
TRBV5-1	few	TRBJ1-4	NA	TGCGCCAGCAGCCCGGGTGGAAAACTGTTTTTT	CASSPGGKLFF
TRBV4-2	NA	TRBJ1-4	TRBD1	TGTGCCAGCAGCCCCGGACAGGGGGGTGAAAAACTGTTTTTT	CASSPGQGGEKLFF
TRBV12-3/TRBV12-4	NA	TRBJ2-1	NA	TGTGCCAGCAGTCCCACAGGGCTCAATGAGCAGTTCTTC	CASSPTGLNEQFF
TRBV5-1	once	TRBJ1-2	NA	TGCGCCAGCAGCTTGGTTGGGACAATCGGCTACACCTTC	CASSLVGTIGYTF
TRBV7-2	NA	TRBJ2-7	NA	TGTGCCAGCACGCGGGACTTCAGCTCCTACGAGCAGTACTTC	CASTRDFSSYEQYF
TRBV5-5	few	TRBJ2-7	TRBD1	TGTGCCAGCAGCTCAACAGGGGCCGGCTACGAGCAGTACTTC	CASSSTGAGYEQYF
TRBV24-1	once	TRBJ2-1	NA	TGTGCCACCAGTGGCGGGGCAGGGAGTTACAATGAGCAGTTCTTC	CATSGGAGSYNEQFF
TRBV11-2	once	TRBJ1-1	NA	TGTGCCAGCAGCTTCAGTGTGAACACTGAAGCTTTCTTT	CASSFSVNTEAFF
TRBV24-1	NA	TRBJ1-2	TRBD1	TGTGCCACCAGTGATATGGACAGGGGCGGCTACACCTTC	CATSDMDRGGYTF
TRBV7-3	once	TRBJ2-1	TRBD2	TGTGCCAGCAGCTTAATCGGCGGGAGGGCTAGCAATGAGCAGTTCTTC	CASSLIGGRASNEQFF
TRBV7-9	NA	TRBJ2-7	NA	TGTGCCAGCAGCTTAGCGATGGCGGGGGAGCAGTACTTC	CASSLAMAGEQYF
TRBV3-1/TRBV3-2	NA	TRBJ2-1	NA	TGTGCCAGCAGCCAAGACAGGACAAAAAATGAGCAGTTCTTC	CASSQDRTKNEQFF
TRBV19	NA	TRBJ2-3	TRBD2	TGTGCCAGTAGTATACAAGCGGGAGTTTCCACAGATACGCAGTATTTT	CASSIQAGVSTDTQYF
TRBV14	NA	TRBJ2-1	TRBD2	TGTGCCAGCAGCCTTATGACTAGCGGGAGGGCCAATGAGCAGTTCTTC	CASSLMTSGRANEQFF
TRBV5-1	NA	TRBJ2-3	NA	TGCGCCAGCAGCTTTGGGGGGAACACAGATACGCAGTATTTT	CASSFGGNTDTQYF
TRBV9	NA	TRBJ2-7	TRBD1	TGTGCCAGCAGTGTTTCCGGGACAGGGAGCTCCTACGAGCAGTACTTC	CASSVSGTGSSYEQYF
TRBV19	NA	TRBJ1-2	NA	TGTGCCAGTAGTGTAAATACGGGTCGCCATGGCGGCTACACCTTC	CASSVNTGRHGGYTF
TRBV6-1	NA	TRBJ2-3	NA	TGTGCCAGCAGTGAAAGGGGGAATCCAGATACGCAGTATTTT	CASSERGNPDTQYF
TRBV7-8	NA	TRBJ2-3	TRBD1	TGTGCCAGCAGCCAAAGCGGGGACAGGGTAACAGATACGCAGTATTTT	CASSQSGDRVTDTQYF
TRBV3-1/TRBV3-2	NA	TRBJ1-3	NA	TGTGCCAGCCGGCACCGGGGTGGAAACACCATATATTTT	CASRHRGGNTIYF
TRBV19	NA	TRBJ1-2	NA	TGTGCCAGTTCGACGGGAGCGGTGGATGGCTACACCTTC	CASSTGAVDGYTF
TRBV18	NA	TRBJ2-7	NA	TGTGCCAGCTCACCCGGGCAGGGGCAAACCTACGAGCAGTACTTC	CASSPGQGQTYEQYF
TRBV7-8	NA	TRBJ1-1	NA	TGTGCCAGCAGCTTAGAGGGGATTCGGAACACTGAAGCTTTCTTT	CASSLEGIRNTEAFF
TRBV20-1	NA	TRBJ1-5	NA	TGCAGTGCTAGTGGTCAGGGTGACAATCAGCCCCAGCATTTT	CSASGQGDNQPQHF
TRBV7-9	NA	TRBJ2-7	TRBD2	TGTGCCAGCAGCTTAGTTCCGGGGGGAAATTCCTACGAGCAGTACTTC	CASSLVPGGNSYEQYF
TRBV5-1	NA	TRBJ2-5	TRBD1	TGCGCCAGCAGCCGACAGGGGTTGACCCAGCTTGCCCAAGAGACCCAGTACTTC	CASSRQGLTQLAQETQYF
TRBV7-2	NA	TRBJ2-7	TRBD1	TGTGCCAGCAGCACTAGGCGACAGGGGATGAACGAGCAGTACTTC	CASSTRRQGMNEQYF
TRBV27	NA	TRBJ1-5	NA	TGTGCCAGCAGTCCAGCGAGCAATCAGCCCCAGCATTTT	CASSPASNQPQHF
TRBV3-1/TRBV3-2	NA	TRBJ2-1	TRBD2	TGTGCCAGCAGCCTTAGCGGGACAACCTACAATGAGCAGTTCTTC	CASSLSGTTYNEQFF
TRBV7-9	NA	TRBJ1-1	TRBD1	TGTGCCAGCAGTTATGAGCAGGGGGTTGAAGCTTTCTTT	CASSYEQGVEAFF
TRBV20-1	NA	TRBJ1-2	NA	TGCAGTGCTAGTCCACAGATTGGCTACACCTTC	CSASPQIGYTF
TRBV18	NA	TRBJ2-1	NA	TGTGCCAGCTCACCACAAGGGGATGAGCAGTTCTTC	CASSPQGDEQFF
TRBV28	NA	TRBJ1-1	NA	TGTGCCAGCAGTGCACTGATCACTGAAGCTTTCTTT	CASSALITEAFF
TRBV24-1	few	TRBJ2-5	NA	TGTGCCACCAGTGACCCCCTGGAGACCCAGTACTTC	CATSDPLETQYF
TRBV19	NA	TRBJ2-1	NA	TGTGCCAGTAGTATGGCGGGACGGGGTCGTAATGAGCAGTTCTTC	CASSMAGRGRNEQFF
TRBV6-2/TRBV6-3	NA	TRBJ2-7	NA	TGTGCCAGCAGTTACCGGAGGGGACGCCCGTTAGTTTACGAGCAGTACTTC	CASSYRRGRPLVYEQYF
TRBV7-9	NA	TRBJ1-6	TRBD1	TGTGCCAGCAGCTTAGCATCCGGGACAGGGGGCGGTGGGGCACCCCTCCACTTT	CASSLASGTGGGGAPLHF
TRBV6-6	NA	TRBJ2-4	TRBD1	TGTGCCAGCTCCGGGACAGGGGGGAACATTCAGTACTTC	CASSGTGGNIQYF